This TCR beta chain was documented in a study of T cell responses to AZD1222 COVID-19 vaccine. Both about-4-week and about-12-week second-dose recipients were combined. Trimming took 2 bases from V and 2 from J, leaving 16 bases between them. This CDR3 contains 16 residues. Germline CDR1 and CDR2: KGHSH and LQKENI. The table lists this clone with a few counts. Antigen unknown. Study outcomes and limitations: Only six or seven AZD1222 recipients were seropositive at baseline. A mostly white British donor set with more females was recruited, and clonal diversity was possibly underestimated.

The method was immunoSEQ multiplex PCR; TCRdb's version includes in-frame clones alone and lacks a portion of them. The sample carries around 130,000 clones, more than 70% recorded once. The rearrangement joins TRBV18 to TRBJ2-7; D is possibly TRBD1 (6 bases). The sample here was peripheral blood, taken 28 days after the second AZD1222 dose. This TCR was recovered from an adult who received the AZD1222 COVID-19 vaccine. CDR3 DNA sequence: TGTGCCAGCTCACCAGTACAGGGTGGGGTAACCTACGAGCAGTACTTC. It is translated as CASSPVQGGVTYEQYF. Supplemented by reference TRBV18 and TRBJ2-7, the full variable domain reads NAGVMQNPRHLVRRRGQEARLRCSPMKGHSHVYWYRQLPEEGLKFMVYLQKENIIDESGMPKERFSAEFPKEGPSILRIQQVVRGDSAAYFCASSPVQGGVTYEQYFGPGTRLTVT.